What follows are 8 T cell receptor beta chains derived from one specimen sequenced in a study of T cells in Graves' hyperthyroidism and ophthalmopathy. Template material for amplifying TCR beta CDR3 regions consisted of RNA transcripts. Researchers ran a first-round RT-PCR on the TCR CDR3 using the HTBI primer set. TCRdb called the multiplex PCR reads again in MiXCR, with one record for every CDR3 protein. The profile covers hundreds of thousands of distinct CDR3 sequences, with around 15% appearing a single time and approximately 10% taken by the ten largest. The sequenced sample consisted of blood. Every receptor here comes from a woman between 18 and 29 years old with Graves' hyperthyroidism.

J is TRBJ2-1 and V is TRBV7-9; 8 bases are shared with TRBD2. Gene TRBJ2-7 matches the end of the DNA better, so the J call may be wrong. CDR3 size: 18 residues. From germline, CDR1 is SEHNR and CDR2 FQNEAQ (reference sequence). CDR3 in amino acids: CASSLSRMREDRYNEQYF. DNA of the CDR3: TGTGCCAGCAGCTTAAGTCGGATGCGGGAGGATCGCTACAATGAGCAGTACTTC.

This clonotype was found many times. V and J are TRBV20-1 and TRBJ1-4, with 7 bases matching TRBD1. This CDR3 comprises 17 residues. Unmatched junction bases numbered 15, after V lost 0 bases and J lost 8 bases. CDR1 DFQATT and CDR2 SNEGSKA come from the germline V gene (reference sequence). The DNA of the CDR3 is TGCAGTGCTAGAGATCCGGGACAGATCCTAATCGGAGAAAAACTGTTTTTT. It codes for CSARDPGQILIGEKLFF.

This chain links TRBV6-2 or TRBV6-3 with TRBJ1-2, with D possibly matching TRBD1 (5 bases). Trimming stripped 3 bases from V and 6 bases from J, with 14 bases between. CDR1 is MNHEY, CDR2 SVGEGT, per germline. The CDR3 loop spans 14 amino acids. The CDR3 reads CASSYRTAGDGYTF. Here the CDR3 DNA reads TGTGCCAGCAGTTATAGGACGGCGGGGGATGGCTACACCTTC.

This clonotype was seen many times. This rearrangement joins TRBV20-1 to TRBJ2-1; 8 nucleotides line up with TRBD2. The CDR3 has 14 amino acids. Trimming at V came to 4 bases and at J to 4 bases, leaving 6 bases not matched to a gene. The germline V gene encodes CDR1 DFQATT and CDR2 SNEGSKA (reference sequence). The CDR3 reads CSANSGTHYNEQFF. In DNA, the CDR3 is TGCAGTGCTAATAGCGGGACACATTACAATGAGCAGTTCTTC.

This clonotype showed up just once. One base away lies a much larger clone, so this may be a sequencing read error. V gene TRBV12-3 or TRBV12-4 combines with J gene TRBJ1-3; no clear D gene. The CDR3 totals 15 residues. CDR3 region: CATSFWADSGNTIYF. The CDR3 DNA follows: TGTGCCACCAGTTTTTGGGCTGACTCTGGAAACACCATATATTTT.

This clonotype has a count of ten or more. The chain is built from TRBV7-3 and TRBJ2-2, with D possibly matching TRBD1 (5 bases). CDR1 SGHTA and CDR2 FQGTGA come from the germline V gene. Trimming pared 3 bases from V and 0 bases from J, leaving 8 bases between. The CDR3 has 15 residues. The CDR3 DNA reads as TGTGCCAGCAGCTTCTCAGGGCCGAACACCGGGGAGCTGTTTTTT. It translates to CASSFSGPNTGELFF.

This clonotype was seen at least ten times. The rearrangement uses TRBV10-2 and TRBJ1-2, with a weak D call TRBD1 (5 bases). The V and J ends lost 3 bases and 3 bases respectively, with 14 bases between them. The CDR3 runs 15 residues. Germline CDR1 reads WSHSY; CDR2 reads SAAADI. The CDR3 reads CASSDGGDPYYGYTF. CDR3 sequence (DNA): TGCGCCAGCAGTGACGGAGGGGATCCCTACTATGGCTACACCTTC.

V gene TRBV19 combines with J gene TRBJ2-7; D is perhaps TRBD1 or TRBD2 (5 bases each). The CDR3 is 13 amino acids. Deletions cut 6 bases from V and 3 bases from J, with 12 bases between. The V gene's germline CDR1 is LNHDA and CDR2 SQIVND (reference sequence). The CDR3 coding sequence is TGTGCCAGTAGCCCCGAGGGGAACTACGAGCAGTACTTC. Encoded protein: CASSPEGNYEQYF.